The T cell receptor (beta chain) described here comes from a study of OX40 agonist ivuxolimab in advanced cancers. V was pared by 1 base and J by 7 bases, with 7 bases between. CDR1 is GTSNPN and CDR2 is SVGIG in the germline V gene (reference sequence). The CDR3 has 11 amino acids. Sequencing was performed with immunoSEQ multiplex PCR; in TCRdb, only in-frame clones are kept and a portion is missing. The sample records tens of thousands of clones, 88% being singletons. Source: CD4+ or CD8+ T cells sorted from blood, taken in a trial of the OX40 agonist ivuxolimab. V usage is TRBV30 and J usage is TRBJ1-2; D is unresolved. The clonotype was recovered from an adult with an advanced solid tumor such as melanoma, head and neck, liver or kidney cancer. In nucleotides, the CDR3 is TGTGCCTGGAGTGAGGGTGGTGGCTACACCTTC. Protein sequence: CAWSEGGGYTF.